This T cell receptor (beta chain) is from a study of shared clonotypes between healthy human individuals. This CDR3 contains 15 residues. Trimming pared 5 bases from V and 0 bases from J, leaving 12 bases between. Looked up from germline, CDR1 is MDHEN and CDR2 is SYDVKM. Donors had no recently reported acute infections or vaccinations and were HIV-negative. Deep level was the assay's run setting. PBMC DNA, left unsorted, was sequenced on ten immunoSEQ deep assay plates. Sequencing used immunoSEQ multiplex PCR; TCRdb keeps in-frame clones, though not all of them. The sample yields approximately 500,000 clones, roughly 85% seen once.

Sample: PBMCs. This chain links TRBV28 with TRBJ2-3; D is perhaps TRBD1 (5 bases). The sequence was collected from a woman in her forties in good health. Some clones in this sample may be carry-over from other donors' samples. CDR3 amino acids: CASSPSGSSTDTQYF. The CDR3 DNA is TGTGCCAGCAGTCCATCAGGGTCCAGCACAGATACGCAGTATTTT. The variable domain in full, with the rest retrieved from reference TRBV28 and TRBJ2-3, is DVKVTQSSRYLVKRTGEKVFLECVQDMDHENMFWYRQDPGLGLRLIYFSYDVKMKEKGDIPEGYSVSREKKERFSLILESASTNQTSMYLCASSPSGSSTDTQYFGPGTRLTVL.